The 9 T cell receptor beta chains given below trace back to one sample, sequenced in a study of OX40 agonist ivuxolimab in advanced cancers. Assay used: immunoSEQ multiplex PCR; TCRdb lists only in-frame clones, some missing. The sample includes approximately 65,000 clones, around 90% of them seen just once. Material: CD4+ or CD8+ T cells sorted from blood, obtained in a trial of the OX40 agonist ivuxolimab. The source of these receptors is an adult with an advanced solid tumor such as melanoma, head and neck, liver or kidney cancer.

The chain recombines TRBV9 with TRBJ2-1; 8 bases align to TRBD2. Germline lookup yields CDR1 SGDLS and CDR2 YYNGEE. This CDR3 has 16 residues. Trimming removed 0 bases from V and 4 bases from J; junction bases left unmatched: 6. The CDR3, as DNA: TGTGCCAGCAGCGTAGCTGCGGGAGGCGATTACAATGAGCAGTTCTTC. Translated: CASSVAAGGDYNEQFF.

J is TRBJ2-6 and V is TRBV6-1; TRBD1 matches 9 bases. V was clipped by 6 bases and J by 2 bases; unmatched bases: 5. Germline V gene data show CDR1 as MNHNS and CDR2 as SASEGT. This CDR3 is 16 amino acids long. Here the CDR3 reads CASRETGGAGANVLTF. The CDR3, as DNA: TGTGCCAGCAGGGAAACAGGGGGCGCTGGGGCCAACGTCCTGACTTTC.

This sequence joins TRBV4-1 and TRBJ2-7, with TRBD1 matching over 11 bases. J lost 1 base, V lost 4 bases, and 3 bases had no gene match. Germline CDR1 MGHRA, CDR2 YSYEKL. This CDR3 contains 15 residues. Written as DNA, the CDR3 is TGCGCCAGCAGCCCCGGACAGGGGGCTTCCTACGAGCAGTACTTC. Translation: CASSPGQGASYEQYF.

The genes are TRBV7-2 and TRBJ1-2, with D tentatively TRBD1 (5 bases). The CDR3 is 15 amino acids. Trimming took 5 bases from V and 0 from J, leaving 13 bases between them. Germline loops: CDR1 SGHTA, CDR2 FQGNSA. CDR3 coding DNA: TGTGCCAGCAGCCTATACAGGACTACTAACTATGGCTACACCTTC. Its translation: CASSLYRTTNYGYTF. Looking up the rest from reference TRBV7-2 and TRBJ1-2 gives the full variable domain: GAGVSQSPSNKVTEKGKDVELRCDPISGHTALYWYRQSLGQGLEFLIYFQGNSAPDKSGLPSDRFSAERTGGSVSTLTIQRTQQEDSAVYLCASSLYRTTNYGYTFGSGTRLTVV.

The rearrangement links TRBV10-3 to TRBJ1-2; tentative D call: TRBD1 (6 bases). The germline V and J ends were trimmed by 3 bases and 0 bases, with 8 bases remaining between them. Looked up from germline, CDR1 is ENHRY and CDR2 is SYGVKD. The CDR3 has 14 amino acids. CDR3 DNA: TGTGCCATCAGTGATGGGACAACTAACTATGGCTACACCTTC. Translation: CAISDGTTNYGYTF.

This chain uses TRBV5-1 with TRBJ2-3, with D maybe TRBD1 (5 bases). Between the trimmed V and J ends, which lost 4 bases and 0 bases, there was a span of 6 bases. CDR1 SGHRS and CDR2 YFSETQ come from the germline V gene. There are 13 residues in the CDR3. The CDR3 region is CASSGASTDTQYF. In DNA form, the CDR3 reads TGCGCCAGCAGCGGGGCTAGCACAGATACGCAGTATTTT.

The J gene is TRBJ1-2, the V gene TRBV6-6; the match to TRBD1 covers 10 bases. The CDR3 runs to 16 residues. The germline CDR1 and CDR2 sequences are MNHNY and SVGAGI (reference sequence). V shed 3 bases and J 1 base; nucleotides not matched to a gene: 5. The CDR3 DNA is TGTGCCAGCAGTTATCCAGGACAGGGGGGTAACTATGGCTACACCTTC. Residues: CASSYPGQGGNYGYTF.

The rearrangement uses TRBV28 and TRBJ2-3; 7 positions agree with TRBD2. Germline CDR1 is MDHEN and CDR2 is SYDVKM. The CDR3 spans 15 residues. Trimming took 3 bases from V and 0 from J; bases not matched to a gene: 3. Here the CDR3 reads CASSFLAGSTDTQYF. CDR3 coding DNA: TGTGCCAGCAGTTTTTTAGCGGGTAGCACAGATACGCAGTATTTT.

The chain uses TRBV11-2 and TRBJ2-7; tentatively, D is TRBD1 (6 bases). CDR3 length: 15 residues. Trimming took off 1 base at V and 4 bases at J, with 14 bases between the two ends. The germline V gene has CDR1 SGHAT and CDR2 FQNNGV. The chain's CDR3 is CASSLVGQPLYEQYF. The CDR3 DNA reads TGTGCCAGCAGCTTAGTTGGACAGCCCCTATACGAGCAGTACTTC. The full variable domain, its missing parts supplied by reference TRBV11-2 and TRBJ2-7, is EAGVAQSPRYKIIEKRQSVAFWCNPISGHATLYWYQQILGQGPKLLIQFQNNGVVDDSQLPKDRFSAERLKGVDSTLKIQPAKLEDSAVYLCASSLVGQPLYEQYFGPGTRLTVT.